The 23 T cell receptor beta chains listed next were all sequenced from one sample in a study of post-analysis software for immune sequencing data (dated by TCRdb to about 2015). Overall study results and their limits: Significantly higher frequencies in patients than in controls were found for roughly 5 TRBV segments, including TRBV5-6, TRBV5-1 and TRBV20-1.

The library was obtained by PCR. Sequencing used an Illumina HiSeq 2500. To reduce PCR and sequencing biases, unique molecular identifiers were built into the TCR beta cDNA libraries. Clones were called with MiXCR by TCRdb after fastp trimmed the public reads at Q25, and only in-frame beta chains were retained. Rows merge per CDR3 protein into single entries with the most common DNA and genes. This sample lists fewer than 550,000 distinct CDR3 sequences; around 31% were detected once. The leading ten clones occupy approximately 5.4% of the sample. These receptors' antigens are unknown. Material for sequencing was blood. Receptors were obtained from a girl aged 2 to 17 with multiple sclerosis.

Here the CDR3 reads CASIPGLAKKTQYF. CDR3 nucleotides: TGTGCCAGCATCCCTGGCCTAGCTAAGAAGACCCAGTACTTC. The chain uses TRBV2 and TRBJ2-5; the D gene is possibly TRBD2 (5 bases). Germline values: CDR1 SNHLY, CDR2 FYNNEI. The CDR3 is 14 residues long. V was trimmed by 7 bases and J by 6 bases, leaving 18 bases between them.

The count of this clonotype is one. The chain carries TRBV12-3 or TRBV12-4 and TRBJ1-3; D gene uncertain. The CDR3 has 17 amino acids. The ends were cut back, 7 bases at V and 0 bases at J, with 19 bases in the middle. This chain's CDR3 is CASTPGRGLNSGNTIYF. The CDR3 DNA follows: TGTGCCAGCACCCCTGGCCGTGGGCTAAACTCTGGAAACACCATATATTTT.

This clonotype was detected many times. This chain joins TRBV18 and TRBJ2-7, with 7 bases lining up with TRBD1. J was trimmed by 2 bases and V by 3 bases; bases with no gene match: 1. This CDR3 spans 13 amino acids. Germline-derived CDR1 and CDR2 are KGHSH and LQKENI. CDR3 protein: CASSPQGAYEQYF. The CDR3 nucleotides are TGTGCCAGCTCACCGCAGGGGGCCTACGAGCAGTACTTC.

This clonotype came up many times. The junction shows a germline mismatch at one end, possibly a read error. The chain uses TRBV5-1 and TRBJ2-3; D is unresolved. In germline, CDR1 is SGHRS, CDR2 YFSETQ. The CDR3 sequence is 12 residues long. The CDR3 nucleotides read TGTGCCAGCAGTTTATTAACAGATACGCAGTATTTT. Its protein product is CASSLLTDTQYF.

The chain links TRBV20-1 to TRBJ2-4, with D perhaps matching TRBD1 (6 bases). V lost 4 bases to trimming and J lost 4 bases, with 14 bases between them. Germline lookup yields CDR1 DFQATT and CDR2 SNEGSKA (reference sequence). This CDR3 is built from 14 residues. The CDR3 DNA reads TGCAGTGCTAAAGTTTACAGGGTAAAAAACATTCAGTACTTC. This sequence encodes CSAKVYRVKNIQYF.

The chain uses TRBV4-1 and TRBJ2-3; TRBD2 agrees at 13 bases. Germline V gene lookup returns CDR1 MGHRA and CDR2 YSYEKL. The CDR3 has 20 residues. The V and J ends lost 3 bases and 0 bases, in that order; junction bases with no gene match: 12. The CDR3 DNA follows: TGCGCCAGCAGCCAGAGGCCGGGACTAGCGGGGTCCTCTAGCACAGATACGCAGTATTTT. This encodes CASSQRPGLAGSSSTDTQYF.

This chain joins TRBV12-3 or TRBV12-4 and TRBJ2-1, with TRBD2 identical over 9 bases. The CDR3 totals 15 residues. V shed 6 bases and J 7 bases; nucleotides not matched to a gene: 10. The CDR3 loop is CASSTAAGGPNEQFF. CDR3 nucleotides: TGTGCCAGCAGCACGGCAGCGGGGGGCCCAAATGAGCAGTTCTTC.

This clonotype has more than one count but fewer than ten. The chain carries TRBV6-5 and TRBJ1-2, with D unresolved. The CDR3 totals 15 residues. Germline CDR1 MNHEY, CDR2 SVGAGI. The ends were cut back, 10 bases at V and 0 bases at J, with 18 bases in the middle. In nucleotides, the CDR3 is TGTGCCACCGTGCGGAGTCGACGGACTAACTATGGCTACACCTTC. Translating gives CATVRSRRTNYGYTF.

This clonotype was counted only a few times. J is TRBJ2-3 and V is TRBV4-1, with 7 bases aligning to TRBD1. The CDR3 covers 16 residues. Unmatched junction bases numbered 7, after V lost 0 bases and J lost 4 bases. The germline CDR1 and CDR2 sequences are MGHRA and YSYEKL. The DNA of the CDR3 is TGCGCCAGCAGCCAAGAGAAGACAGGGCTCGCAGATACGCAGTATTTT. Its protein product is CASSQEKTGLADTQYF.

The V call is TRBV9, the J call TRBJ1-4; no reliable D call. From germline, CDR1 is SGDLS and CDR2 YYNGEE. CDR3 size: 12 residues. V was clipped by 0 bases and J by 7 bases, with 4 bases between them. The CDR3 coding sequence is TGTGCCAGCAGCGTAGACGGTGAAAAACTGTTTTTT. Translation gives CASSVDGEKLFF.

The genes are TRBV10-3 and TRBJ2-1, with D possibly matching TRBD2 (6 bases). The V gene's germline CDR1 is ENHRY and CDR2 SYGVKD. This CDR3 region has 12 residues. The V and J ends lost 4 bases and 8 bases respectively, with 9 bases between them. The chain's CDR3 is CAISGERDEQFF. DNA of the CDR3: TGTGCCATCAGTGGGGAGCGGGATGAGCAGTTCTTC.

This clonotype has more than one count but fewer than ten. The chain recombines TRBV20-1 with TRBJ1-5, with 7 bases aligning to TRBD1. The CDR3 has 14 amino acids. V shed 2 bases and J 3 bases; nucleotides not matched to a gene: 4. Germline V gene sequence: CDR1 DFQATT, CDR2 SNEGSKA (reference sequence). The CDR3 reads CSARRTGSNQPQHF. The CDR3 DNA is TGCAGTGCTAGACGGACAGGTTCCAATCAGCCCCAGCATTTT.

V is TRBV6-2 or TRBV6-3 and J is TRBJ1-5; D is unclear. V shed 4 bases and J shed 3 bases, with 16 bases lying between them. Germline assignment: CDR1 MNHEY and CDR2 SVGEGT. CDR3 size: 16 residues. The CDR3 is CASSSNKNRLNQPQHF. The DNA for the CDR3 is TGTGCCAGCAGTTCCAATAAGAACAGACTCAATCAGCCCCAGCATTTT.

V is TRBV5-1 and J is TRBJ1-2; D call uncertain. Trimming left V 0 bases short and J 10 bases short, with 13 bases between. CDR1 is SGHRS and CDR2 is YFSETQ in the germline V gene. The CDR3 runs 13 residues. CDR3 amino acids: CASSLDSRKHYTF. CDR3 DNA: TGCGCCAGCAGCTTGGACTCGAGGAAGCACTACACCTTC.

This clonotype occurred a few times. V and J are TRBV10-1 and TRBJ2-7; D may be TRBD1 (6 bases). The V end lost 6 bases, the J end lost 5 bases, and 14 bases lay between the germline ends. CDR3 size: 13 residues. Germline CDR1 WNHNN, CDR2 SYGVQD (reference sequence). Written as DNA, the CDR3 is TGCGCCAGCAGCCCCCTAGGGGGACACGAGCAGTACTTC. Residues: CASSPLGGHEQYF.

As to this clonotype: At one end the junction does not follow the germline gene, possibly because of a read error. CDR3 in DNA: TGCGCCAGCAGCTTGTTTGGCCCCACAGATATGCAGTATTTT. Translation gives CASSLFGPTDMQYF. The chain has TRBV5-1 and TRBJ2-3, with D uncertain. The CDR3 has 14 residues. In germline, CDR1 is SGHRS, CDR2 YFSETQ.

The chain couples TRBV19 to TRBJ2-7, with D possibly being TRBD2 (6 bases). Germline lookup yields CDR1 LNHDA and CDR2 SQIVND (reference sequence). This CDR3 comprises 14 residues. The germline V and J ends were trimmed by 5 bases and 2 bases, with 13 bases remaining between them. The CDR3 sequence is CASSPGGLPYEQYF. The CDR3 DNA is TGTGCCAGTAGTCCCGGGGGTCTTCCCTACGAGCAGTACTTC.

This clonotype came up a few times. The chain recombines TRBV10-3 with TRBJ2-3; D remains ambiguous. With 0 bases removed from V and 10 bases from J, the gap between germline ends came to 17 bases. The CDR3 is made up of 15 amino acids. Germline V lookup: CDR1 ENHRY, CDR2 SYGVKD. In nucleotides, the CDR3 is TGTGCCATCAGTGAGTCTCCGTCAGACGGTTTCTCGCAGTATTTT. Amino acids: CAISESPSDGFSQYF.

This clonotype has just one count. The chain uses TRBV6-5 and TRBJ2-1, with TRBD2 matching over 9 bases. Germline CDR1 reads MNHEY; CDR2 reads SVGAGI. The CDR3 totals 19 residues. V lost 0 bases, J lost 0 bases, and 9 bases stayed unmatched. The DNA of the CDR3 is TGTGCCAGCAGTTACTCAAGGCTAGCGGGGAGGAGCTCCTACAATGAGCAGTTCTTC. Protein sequence: CASSYSRLAGRSSYNEQFF.

This clonotype was detected a few times. The J gene is TRBJ2-1, the V gene TRBV11-2; a weak D match, TRBD1 (5 bases). Trimming removed 5 bases at V and 10 bases at J, with 15 bases between. Germline V gene data show CDR1 as SGHAT and CDR2 as FQNNGV. This CDR3 comprises 13 residues. CDR3 amino acids: CASSPNTDTEQFF. CDR3 nucleotide sequence: TGTGCCAGCAGCCCCAATACGGACACCGAGCAGTTCTTC.

This clonotype came up a few times. V usage is TRBV12-5 and J usage is TRBJ2-5; no reliable D call. Deletions cut 8 bases from V and 2 bases from J, with 9 bases between. Looked up from germline, CDR1 is LGHNT and CDR2 is FRNRAP. The CDR3 sequence is 12 residues long. The CDR3 nucleotides are TGTGCTAGTAGTAGGTGGCAAGAGACCCAGTACTTC. As protein: CASSRWQETQYF.

The chain has TRBV20-1 and TRBJ1-2, with D possibly being TRBD1 (5 bases). The CDR3 extends over 13 amino acids. V was shortened by 5 bases and J by 6 bases, with 16 bases between the two germline ends. Germline V CDR1 and CDR2: DFQATT, SNEGSKA (reference sequence). The CDR3, as DNA: TGCAGTGCTTCCCAAGACAGAAGCAATGGCTACACCTTC. This encodes CSASQDRSNGYTF.

The V gene is TRBV19, the J gene TRBJ1-5, with D perhaps matching TRBD1 (6 bases). Germline V gene sequence: CDR1 LNHDA, CDR2 SQIVND (reference sequence). The germline V and J ends were trimmed by 4 bases and 7 bases, with 8 bases remaining between them. CDR3 size: 12 residues. This CDR3 reads CASSNRDQPQHF. The CDR3 coding sequence is TGTGCCAGTAGTAACAGGGACCAGCCCCAGCATTTT.